These T cell receptor beta chains were read from a single sample in a study of cytomegalovirus exposure and HLA in healthy donors. Using immunoSEQ multiplex PCR, the repertoire was profiled, and TCRdb retains in-frame clones only, with some absent. The sample shows roughly 160,000 clones, approximately 80% of them seen only once. The sequenced material came from PBMCs. These receptors were collected from a man aged 45-65 years in good health and CMV-seropositive. The CDR3 runs from the conserved cysteine through the conserved F or W. Fields, in order: CDR3 DNA, CDR3 protein, clone size, D gene, V gene, J gene. D genes are given only for firm matches. Size is stated for part of the rows, as once, few or many counts, or as a class when the clone is expanded.

CDR3nt: TGTGCCAGCAGCTTGGCGAACTATGGCTACACCTTC
CDR3aa: CASSLANYGYTF
abundance: few
d_gene: NA
v_gene: TRBV5-8
j_gene: TRBJ1-2

CDR3nt: TGCGCCAGCAGCCAACAGGGGGCGAACACTGAAGCTTTCTTT
CDR3aa: CASSQQGANTEAFF
abundance: NA
d_gene: TRBD1
v_gene: TRBV4-3
j_gene: TRBJ1-1

CDR3nt: TGTGCCAGCACCCCCGGGCGGGGGGCTTTCTTT
CDR3aa: CASTPGRGAFF
abundance: few
d_gene: NA
v_gene: TRBV7-2
j_gene: TRBJ1-1

CDR3nt: TGCGCCAGCAGCCAAGATGATGGGGGGACTAATGAAAAACTGTTTTTT
CDR3aa: CASSQDDGGTNEKLFF
abundance: NA
d_gene: NA
v_gene: TRBV4-3
j_gene: TRBJ1-4

CDR3nt: TGTGCCAGCAGTTTACAACAGGGGACCCGGGGTCCGACAGAGCAGTACTTC
CDR3aa: CASSLQQGTRGPTEQYF
abundance: NA
d_gene: TRBD1
v_gene: TRBV28
j_gene: TRBJ2-7

CDR3nt: TGTGCCAGCAGCCTCGAAGCGAATAATTCACCCCTCCACTTT
CDR3aa: CASSLEANNSPLHF
abundance: NA
d_gene: NA
v_gene: TRBV11-2
j_gene: TRBJ1-6

CDR3nt: TGTGCCAGCAGACAGGGCGGGACAGGGGGCAATCAGCCCCAGCATTTT
CDR3aa: CASRQGGTGGNQPQHF
abundance: NA
d_gene: TRBD1
v_gene: TRBV28
j_gene: TRBJ1-5

CDR3nt: TGTGCCAGCAGCGCACCTGGCCGAACAGGGGGCGAATATAATTCACCCCTCCACTTT
CDR3aa: CASSAPGRTGGEYNSPLHF
abundance: NA
d_gene: TRBD1
v_gene: TRBV5-4
j_gene: TRBJ1-6

CDR3nt: TGTGCCAGCAGTTACGCCCCCCTGGAGCCTCGCTATGGCTACACCTTC
CDR3aa: CASSYAPLEPRYGYTF
abundance: NA
d_gene: NA
v_gene: TRBV6-6
j_gene: TRBJ1-2

CDR3nt: TGTGCCAGCAGACCAGGGGGAGCGGGCCGGCAGTACTTC
CDR3aa: CASRPGGAGRQYF
abundance: NA
d_gene: NA
v_gene: TRBV6-4
j_gene: TRBJ2-7

CDR3nt: TGTGCCAGCAGTTCCGGGACAGGGACCTACGAGCAGTACTTC
CDR3aa: CASSSGTGTYEQYF
abundance: NA
d_gene: TRBD1
v_gene: TRBV6-5
j_gene: TRBJ2-7

CDR3nt: TGCGCCAGCAGCCGAGGGGGGATTAGCGGGGGCGAGACCCAGTACTTC
CDR3aa: CASSRGGISGGETQYF
abundance: NA
d_gene: TRBD2
v_gene: TRBV5-1
j_gene: TRBJ2-5

CDR3nt: TGTGCCAGCAGCTTATGGGGGACAGGGGCAGACTCTGGAAACACCATATATTTT
CDR3aa: CASSLWGTGADSGNTIYF
abundance: NA
d_gene: TRBD1
v_gene: TRBV7-9
j_gene: TRBJ1-3

CDR3nt: TGTGCCAGCAGCCAAGCACAAGGGGTCGATGGCTACACCTTC
CDR3aa: CASSQAQGVDGYTF
abundance: NA
d_gene: NA
v_gene: TRBV4-2
j_gene: TRBJ1-2

CDR3nt: TGTGCCAGCAGCGTAGAGGCGGGGTTATATGAGACCCAGTACTTC
CDR3aa: CASSVEAGLYETQYF
abundance: NA
d_gene: NA
v_gene: TRBV9
j_gene: TRBJ2-5

CDR3nt: TGCGCCAGCAGCCCGGGACAGAACACAGATACGCAGTATTTT
CDR3aa: CASSPGQNTDTQYF
abundance: NA
d_gene: TRBD1
v_gene: TRBV5-1
j_gene: TRBJ2-3

CDR3nt: TGCGCCAGCAGCCAAGAACTTGGGACAGGTAACGGCTACACCTTC
CDR3aa: CASSQELGTGNGYTF
abundance: once
d_gene: TRBD1
v_gene: TRBV4-1
j_gene: TRBJ1-2

CDR3nt: TGTGCCAGCAGCTTACGTACGGGGGTCTCCTCCGGGGAGCTGTTTTTT
CDR3aa: CASSLRTGVSSGELFF
abundance: NA
d_gene: NA
v_gene: TRBV7-2
j_gene: TRBJ2-2

CDR3nt: TGCGCCAGCAGCCAGGGACAGGGGGGGCAAGAGACCCAGTACTTC
CDR3aa: CASSQGQGGQETQYF
abundance: NA
d_gene: TRBD1
v_gene: TRBV4-1
j_gene: TRBJ2-5

CDR3nt: TGTGCCAGCAGCCCCAGGCATGGGGGACGAGGGGGCGGGGAGCTGTTTTTT
CDR3aa: CASSPRHGGRGGGELFF
abundance: NA
d_gene: NA
v_gene: TRBV9
j_gene: TRBJ2-2

CDR3nt: TGTGCCAGCAGCTCCCTGAAAGGGACAGGCGAGCAGTACTTC
CDR3aa: CASSSLKGTGEQYF
abundance: NA
d_gene: TRBD1
v_gene: TRBV5-5
j_gene: TRBJ2-7

CDR3nt: TGTGCCAGTAGGACAGGGAATTCACCCCTCCACTTT
CDR3aa: CASRTGNSPLHF
abundance: NA
d_gene: TRBD1
v_gene: TRBV19
j_gene: TRBJ1-6

CDR3nt: TGTGCCAGCTCACCCGTTCAGTCCACTGAAGCTTTCTTT
CDR3aa: CASSPVQSTEAFF
abundance: NA
d_gene: NA
v_gene: TRBV18
j_gene: TRBJ1-1

CDR3nt: TGTGCCAGCAGTGAATATGGGGTCGGGGCAGATACGCAGTATTTT
CDR3aa: CASSEYGVGADTQYF
abundance: NA
d_gene: NA
v_gene: TRBV2
j_gene: TRBJ2-3

CDR3nt: TGCGCCAGCAGCCAAGATCCTCGGCTAGAGATTACCTTCAACGAGCAGTACTTC
CDR3aa: CASSQDPRLEITFNEQYF
abundance: NA
d_gene: NA
v_gene: TRBV4-1
j_gene: TRBJ2-7

CDR3nt: TGTGCCACCCGATGGACAGTTAACTATGGCTACACCTTC
CDR3aa: CATRWTVNYGYTF
abundance: NA
d_gene: NA
v_gene: TRBV6-1
j_gene: TRBJ1-2

CDR3nt: TGTGCCAGCAGTAGAGGCGGGGGGTGGGAGACCCAGTACTTC
CDR3aa: CASSRGGGWETQYF
abundance: once
d_gene: TRBD2
v_gene: TRBV7-6
j_gene: TRBJ2-5

CDR3nt: TGTGCCAGCAGTAACCCGGGAGGGGGTACCGATACGCAGTATTTT
CDR3aa: CASSNPGGGTDTQYF
abundance: few
d_gene: TRBD2
v_gene: TRBV25-1
j_gene: TRBJ2-3

CDR3nt: TGTGCCAGCAGTCGCGACAGAACCGGTTGGTTTTTT
CDR3aa: CASSRDRTGWFF
abundance: NA
d_gene: NA
v_gene: TRBV6-5
j_gene: TRBJ1-1